This TCR beta chain was profiled in a study of T-cell memory formation after mild COVID-19. Germline loops: CDR1 SGHRS, CDR2 YFSETQ. This CDR3 region has 15 residues. V lost 4 bases, J lost 2 bases, and 13 bases lay in between. One entry per CDR3 protein, called by TCRdb with MiXCR from the 5' RACE reads. The sample lists about 350,000 distinct CDR3 sequences; approximately 15% were seen once. Input material: PBMCs or a T cell subset sorted from them (not recorded which). The chain has TRBV5-1 and TRBJ1-3; D is unresolved. This sequence originates from a man in his late teens or twenties who had mild COVID-19 (a few samples of this study predate the infection). Cell type and time point are not known. The CDR3 bases are TGCGCCAGCAGCCCGGTAGGGTTCGCTGGAAACACCATATATTTT. Its protein product is CASSPVGFAGNTIYF.